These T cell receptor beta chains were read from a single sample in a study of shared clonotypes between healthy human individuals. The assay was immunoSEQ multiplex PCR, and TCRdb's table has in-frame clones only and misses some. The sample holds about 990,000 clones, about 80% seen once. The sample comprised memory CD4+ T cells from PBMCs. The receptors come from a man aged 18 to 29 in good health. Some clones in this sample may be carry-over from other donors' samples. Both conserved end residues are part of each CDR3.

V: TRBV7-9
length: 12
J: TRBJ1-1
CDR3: CASSLGSREAFF

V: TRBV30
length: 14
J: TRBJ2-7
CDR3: CAWSVNRAGYEQYF

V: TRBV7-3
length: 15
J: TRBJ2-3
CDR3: CASSLIGLAGDTQYF

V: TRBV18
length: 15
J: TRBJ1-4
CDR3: CASSPTGQAREKLFF

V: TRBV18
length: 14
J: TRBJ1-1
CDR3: CASSPGTKITEAFF

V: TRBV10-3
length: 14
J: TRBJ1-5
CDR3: CAISEVVSNQPQHF

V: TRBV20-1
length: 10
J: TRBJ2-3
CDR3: CSAHHRGWYF

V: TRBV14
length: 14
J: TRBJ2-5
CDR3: CASSQSLGAETQYF

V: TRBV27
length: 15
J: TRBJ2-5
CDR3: CASRPLGGAAMTQYF

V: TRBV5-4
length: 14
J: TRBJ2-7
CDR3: CASSTLTGRHEQYF

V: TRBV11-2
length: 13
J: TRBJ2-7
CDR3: CASSLGQIYEQYF

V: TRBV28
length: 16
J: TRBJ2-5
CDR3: CASRTGTSHPQETQYF

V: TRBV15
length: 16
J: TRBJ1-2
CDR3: CATSRDGSGINYGYTF

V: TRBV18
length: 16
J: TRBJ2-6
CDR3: CASSPEIRPGANVLTF

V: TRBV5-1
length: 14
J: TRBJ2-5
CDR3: CASSPGTSGETQYF

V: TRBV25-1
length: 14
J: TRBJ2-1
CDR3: CASSRRDTYNEQFF

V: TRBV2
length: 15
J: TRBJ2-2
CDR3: CASSDERLNTGELFF

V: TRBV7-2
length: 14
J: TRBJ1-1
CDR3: CASSFTAGNTEAFF

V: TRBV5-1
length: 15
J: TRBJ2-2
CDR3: CASGPRGLNTGELFF

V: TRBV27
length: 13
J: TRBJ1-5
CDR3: CASSFQGDQPQHF

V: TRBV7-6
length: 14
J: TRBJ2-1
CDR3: CASSLLAGDNEQFF

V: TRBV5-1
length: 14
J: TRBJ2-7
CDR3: CASSSGQGNHEQYF

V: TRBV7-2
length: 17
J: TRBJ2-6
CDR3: CASSTRTVWRGANVLTF